This record concerns one T cell receptor beta chain sequence. The junction shows a germline mismatch at one end, possibly a read error. From approximately 530 ng of total RNA, TCR beta-specific cDNA was reverse-transcribed using a constant-region primer. Slightly modified ARM-PCR, run as three nested multiplex PCR rounds, produced the TCR beta libraries. TRBV1-TRBV30 forward primers and a C-beta reverse primer were used in the first two PCR rounds, which each ran for about 11 cycles. TCRdb reprocessed the multiplex PCR reads via MiXCR and lists one record per CDR3 protein. The sample shows fewer than 110,000 distinct CDR3 sequences, about 70% of them seen only once. CDR1 LNHDA and CDR2 SQIVND come from the germline V gene (reference sequence). CDR3 size: 16 residues. The roughly 17-31 mg bulk tissue piece was not sorted before simultaneous RNA and DNA extraction. These data are taken from a study of tumor-infiltrating lymphocytes in primary liver carcinoma.

The specimen sequenced was liver tumor tissue from sampling region 2. Specified subset: tumor region T2, inferior pole. The sequence was obtained from a woman aged 55-70 years with primary liver carcinoma and hepatitis B virus infection. This chain uses TRBV19 with TRBJ2-1; 10 bases match TRBD2. CDR3 bases: TGTGCCAGTAGTAGCCTAAGGACTAGCGGCTACAGTGAGCAGTTCTTC. This translates into CASSSLRTSGYSEQFF.